These 20 T cell receptor beta chains share one sample of origin, sequenced in a study of control samples from healthy donors and cancer patients. The table came from immunoSEQ multiplex PCR; TCRdb's copy has only in-frame clones and leaves some out. The sample has about 130,000 clones, approximately 91% seen once. Sequenced sample: blood. These receptors came from a man aged 50-60 years in good health.

The CDR3 protein is CASSVEGDGELFF. The CDR3 nucleotides read TGTGCCAGCAGCGTAGAGGGGGACGGGGAGCTGTTTTTT. This sequence joins TRBV9 and TRBJ2-2, with D maybe TRBD1 (6 bases). Germline V gene data show CDR1 as SGDLS and CDR2 as YYNGEE. V was pared by 0 bases and J by 7 bases, with 7 bases between. The CDR3 covers 13 residues.

Remarks on this clone: Additional DNA sequences in this sample encode the identical CDR3. The J gene is TRBJ1-1, the V gene TRBV6-6; possibly TRBD1 for D (5 bases). The germline CDR1 and CDR2 sequences are MNHNY and SVGAGI (reference sequence). Trimming removed 5 bases at V and 5 bases at J, with 9 bases between. This CDR3 region has 12 residues. The CDR3 sequence: CASSLGRTEAFF. The CDR3 nucleotides are TGTGCCAGCAGTCTGGGACGTACTGAAGCTTTCTTT.

This chain joins TRBV12-5 and TRBJ2-1; D is uncertain. This CDR3 is 12 amino acids long. Trimming removed 1 base from V and 6 bases from J, with 4 bases in between. Germline values: CDR1 LGHNT, CDR2 FRNRAP. The CDR3 spells CASGLARNEQFF. The CDR3, as DNA: TGTGCTAGTGGTTTGGCCCGCAATGAGCAGTTCTTC.

J is TRBJ1-1 and V is TRBV28; TRBD1 aligns across 10 bases. The CDR3 has 15 residues. V lost 5 bases and J lost 6; bases outside the gene matches: 9. In germline, CDR1 is MDHEN, CDR2 SYDVKM. The CDR3, as DNA: TGTGCCAGCAGTATACGGGGACAGGGGTATTCTGAAGCTTTCTTT. Translation gives CASSIRGQGYSEAFF.

The count of this clone is one. The chain employs TRBV12-3 or TRBV12-4 and TRBJ2-7, with D tentatively TRBD1 (6 bases). The CDR3 is 13 residues long. Trimming shortened V by 5 bases and J by 3 bases, and 11 bases separated the two germline ends. DNA for the CDR3: TGTGCCAGCAGTGGACAGATCTTCTACGAGCAGTACTTC. It translates to CASSGQIFYEQYF.

The chain is built from TRBV28 and TRBJ1-5; D possibly corresponds to TRBD1 (6 bases). CDR3 length: 15 amino acids. The ends were cut back, 6 bases at V and 5 bases at J, with 17 bases in the middle. CDR1 is MDHEN, CDR2 SYDVKM, per germline. The CDR3 DNA reads as TGTGCCAGCAGCTCCCCGGCAGGGGCCGATCAGCCCCAGCATTTT. It is translated as CASSSPAGADQPQHF.

In DNA, the CDR3 is TGCAGCGTATATCTCGGGACAGCCCTATTAGGCTACACCTTC. It codes for CSVYLGTALLGYTF. The J gene is TRBJ1-2, the V gene TRBV29-1; 7 bases map to TRBD1. Germline loops: CDR1 SQVTM, CDR2 ANQGSEA. With V trimmed by 6 bases and J by 8 bases, 15 bases remained unmatched. The CDR3 has 14 residues.

The rearrangement uses TRBV11-3 and TRBJ2-5; either TRBD1 or TRBD2 may fit D (5 bases each). V was cut by 3 bases and J by 3 bases, with 14 bases left in between. Germline values: CDR1 SGHNT, CDR2 YENEEA. This CDR3 is 15 amino acids long. The CDR3: CASSLGVKTEETQYF. The CDR3 nucleotides read TGTGCCAGCAGCTTGGGGGTTAAGACAGAAGAGACCCAGTACTTC. Drawing the rest from reference TRBV11-3 and TRBJ2-5, the complete variable domain is EAGVVQSPRYKIIEKKQPVAFWCNPISGHNTLYWYLQNLGQGPELLIRYENEEAVDDSQLPKDRFSAERLKGVDSTLKIQPAELGDSAVYLCASSLGVKTEETQYFGPGTRLLVL.

CDR3 residues: CASMSSGLYEQYF. CDR3 coding DNA: TGTGCCAGCATGTCTAGCGGGCTATACGAGCAGTACTTC. The chain couples TRBV6-5 to TRBJ2-7; 8 nucleotides agree with TRBD2. This CDR3 has 13 amino acids. Germline loops: CDR1 MNHEY, CDR2 SVGAGI. The trim removed 7 bases at V and 4 bases at J, leaving 6 bases unmatched.

The chain employs TRBV2 and TRBJ1-3; the D is unclear. V was clipped by 4 bases and J by 0 bases, with 13 bases between them. CDR1 is SNHLY and CDR2 is FYNNEI in the germline V gene. The CDR3 covers 16 residues. CDR3 in amino acids: CASSARLYTSGNTIYF. In nucleotides, the CDR3 is TGTGCCAGCAGTGCTAGACTTTATACCTCTGGAAACACCATATATTTT. The full variable domain, in which reference TRBV2 and TRBJ1-3 provide the parts outside the CDR3, is EPEVTQTPSHQVTQMGQEVILRCVPISNHLYFYWYRQILGQKVEFLVSFYNNEISEKSEIFDDQFSVERPDGSNFTLKIRSTKLEDSAMYFCASSARLYTSGNTIYFGEGSWLTVV.

V is TRBV3-1 (or the pseudogene TRBV3-2) and J is TRBJ2-7; the match to TRBD1 covers 11 bases. J was trimmed by 2 bases and V by 6 bases; bases with no gene match: 6. This CDR3 comprises 15 residues. Per germline, CDR1 LGHDT and CDR2 YNNKEL (reference sequence). CDR3 residues: CASRPEGQGAYEQYF. The CDR3, as DNA: TGTGCCAGCAGACCCGAGGGACAGGGGGCCTACGAGCAGTACTTC.

V usage is TRBV5-1 and J usage is TRBJ2-2, with D uncertain. The CDR3 sequence is 16 residues long. Germline-derived CDR1 and CDR2 are SGHRS and YFSETQ. The V end was cut by 1 base, the J end by 0 bases, with 10 bases between. CDR3 protein: CASSLYAEANTGELFF. The CDR3 DNA reads TGCGCCAGCAGCTTGTACGCAGAGGCGAACACCGGGGAGCTGTTTTTT.

The CDR3 loop reads CASSLEPSGIQPQHF. The DNA for the CDR3 is TGTGCCAGCAGCTTAGAGCCGTCAGGGATTCAGCCCCAGCATTTT. The chain has TRBV7-6 and TRBJ1-5, with D tentatively TRBD1 (5 bases). Trimming took off 1 base at V and 6 bases at J, with 13 bases between the two ends. Germline CDR1 is SGHVS and CDR2 is FNYEAQ. The CDR3 has 15 residues. Full variable domain (rest looked up from reference TRBV7-6 and TRBJ1-5): GAGVSQSPRYKVTKRGQDVALRCDPISGHVSLYWYRQALGQGPEFLTYFNYEAQQDKSGLPNDRFSAERPEGSISTLTIQRTEQRDSAMYRCASSLEPSGIQPQHFGDGTRLSIL.

The rearrangement uses TRBV5-1 and TRBJ2-7, with TRBD1 identical over 11 bases. The V gene end was trimmed by 4 bases and the J gene end by 5 bases; junction bases not matched to a gene: 11. The CDR3 contains 16 residues. Germline lookup yields CDR1 SGHRS and CDR2 YFSETQ. The CDR3 reads CASSLEGTGGTHEQYF. In DNA, the CDR3 is TGCGCCAGCAGCCTCGAAGGGACAGGGGGAACCCACGAGCAGTACTTC.

As concerns this clone: Its ends do not fully match the called genes, so a read error is possible. The rearrangement uses TRBV7-7 and TRBJ2-7; the match to TRBD1 covers 7 bases. This CDR3 comprises 13 residues. The germline V gene encodes CDR1 SSHAT and CDR2 FNYEAQ (reference sequence). CDR3 residues: CASSKDRNYEQYF. Here the CDR3 DNA reads TGTGCTAGCAGCAAGGACAGGAACTACGAGCAGTACTTC. The variable domain in full, with the rest retrieved from reference TRBV7-7 and TRBJ2-7, is GAGVSQSPRYKVTKRGQDVTLRCDPISSHATLYWYQQALGQGPEFLTYFNYEAQPDKSGLPSDRFSAERPEGSISTLTIQRTEQRDSAMYRCASSKDRNYEQYFGPGTRLTVT.

The rearrangement uses TRBV5-8 and TRBJ2-7; D unresolved. The V and J ends lost 0 bases and 2 bases respectively, with 12 bases between them. The CDR3 has 15 residues. Germline V CDR1 and CDR2: SGHTS, YDEGEE. CDR3 amino acids: CASSLGLVDTYEQYF. As DNA, the CDR3 is TGTGCCAGCAGCTTGGGGCTCGTAGATACCTACGAGCAGTACTTC.

V and J are TRBV9 and TRBJ2-1, with TRBD2 matching 10 bases. This CDR3 is 14 amino acids long. Germline V lookup: CDR1 SGDLS, CDR2 YYNGEE. Trimming removed 3 bases from V and 6 bases from J; junction bases left unmatched: 3. Here the CDR3 DNA reads TGTGCCAGCAGCGCTAGCGGGGGCCGCAATGAGCAGTTCTTC. Encoded protein: CASSASGGRNEQFF.

The rearrangement uses TRBV2 and TRBJ1-1, with a weak D call TRBD1 (5 bases). The V gene's germline CDR1 is SNHLY and CDR2 FYNNEI. V was pared by 6 bases and J by 7 bases, with 15 bases between. The CDR3 extends over 13 amino acids. The CDR3 here is CASSSRQSVEAFF. CDR3 DNA: TGTGCCAGCAGCAGTAGACAGTCCGTTGAAGCTTTCTTT.

The chain recombines TRBV3-1 (or the pseudogene TRBV3-2) with TRBJ1-5; D is uncertain. The germline CDR1 and CDR2 sequences are LGHDT and YNNKEL (reference sequence). Trimming took off 3 bases at V and 5 bases at J, with 8 bases between the two ends. The CDR3 is 13 residues long. The CDR3 DNA reads as TGTGCCAGCAGCCAGGCCGGTGATCAGCCCCAGCATTTT. This codes for CASSQAGDQPQHF.

The gene calls are TRBV19 and TRBJ2-5; 8 bases line up with TRBD1. Germline V gene data show CDR1 as LNHDA and CDR2 as SQIVND (reference sequence). The junction had 10 bases not matched to a gene; V was cut back by 6 bases and J by 4 bases. This CDR3 contains 15 residues. The CDR3 DNA reads TGTGCCAGTAGACACCCCGCGCAGGGGGCAGAGACCCAGTACTTC. Translation gives CASRHPAQGAETQYF. Full variable domain (remainder filled in from reference TRBV19 and TRBJ2-5): DGGITQSPKYLFRKEGQNVTLSCEQNLNHDAMYWYRQDPGQGLRLIYYSQIVNDFQKGDIAEGYSVSREKKESFPLTVTSAQKNPTAFYLCASRHPAQGAETQYFGPGTRLLVL.